This entry lists 9 T cell receptor beta chains sequenced from one sample in a study of blood T cell repertoires in COVID-19. Assay: immunoSEQ multiplex PCR; the TCRdb copy retains only in-frame clones and omits some. The repertoire holds 55,000 to 80,000 clones, about 86% seen once, with roughly 6% in the top ten. Sequencing used peripheral blood. These receptor sequences come from a human donor in a cohort sampled during active COVID-19.

The genes are TRBV21-1 and TRBJ2-7; the table's TRBD1 call for D was not verified on the DNA. TRBV21-1 is deemed a pseudogene. CDR3 length equals 16 residues. For the CDR3, the DNA is TGTGCCAGCAGCAAACCAAGGCAGGGGGTCGAGGACGAGCAGTACTTC. Protein product: CASSKPRQGVEDEQYF.

The rearrangement uses TRBV11-3 and TRBJ2-3, with 8 bases aligning to TRBD1. The germline V gene has CDR1 SGHNT and CDR2 YENEEA. Trimming at V came to 4 bases and at J to 4 bases, leaving 1 base not matched to a gene. The CDR3 contains 13 residues. CDR3 coding DNA: TGTGCCAGCAGCTCGACAGGGGCAGATACGCAGTATTTT. It codes for CASSSTGADTQYF.

CDR3 DNA sequence: TGTGCCAGCAGAGCTTCGGAGGGCTGGGGCTACACCTTC. This sequence encodes CASRASEGWGYTF. The genes are TRBV2 and TRBJ1-2; the D is unclear. The V end was cut by 6 bases, the J end by 8 bases, with 16 bases between. The length of the CDR3 is 13 residues. In germline, CDR1 is SNHLY, CDR2 FYNNEI.

The chain links TRBV7-3 to TRBJ2-2, with 7 bases aligning to TRBD1. This CDR3 contains 16 residues. From germline, CDR1 is SGHTA and CDR2 FQGTGA. J gave up 4 bases and V 3 bases, and 8 bases lay outside the gene matches. The CDR3: CASSFSGGIGTGELFF. The DNA for the CDR3 is TGTGCCAGCAGCTTCTCAGGGGGAATCGGCACCGGGGAGCTGTTTTTT.

In its sample, this clone was seen a few times. The rearrangement links TRBV19 to TRBJ1-2; D gene unclear. Germline-derived CDR1 and CDR2 are LNHDA and SQIVND (reference sequence). V was shortened by 3 bases and J by 8 bases, with 22 bases between the two germline ends. CDR3 length: 16 residues. CDR3 in DNA: TGTGCCAGTAGTATGAGGGCGAGGCAGGACCTAGGGGGCTACACCTTC. Translating gives CASSMRARQDLGGYTF.

The rearrangement uses TRBV7-8 and TRBJ2-1; tentative D call: TRBD2 (5 bases). Trimming shortened V by 4 bases and J by 10 bases, and 20 bases separated the two germline ends. CDR3 length equals 15 residues. Germline CDR1 is SGHVS and CDR2 is FQNEAQ. This CDR3 is CASSSGEAAIMEQFF. The CDR3 region has the DNA TGTGCCAGCAGCTCTGGGGAAGCGGCGATTATGGAGCAGTTCTTC.

The chain combines TRBV5-4 with TRBJ1-5; 8 bases align to TRBD1. The trim removed 4 bases at V and 5 bases at J, leaving 8 bases unmatched. The CDR3 has 15 amino acids. The V gene's germline CDR1 is SGHNT and CDR2 YYREEE (reference sequence). CDR3 sequence reads: CASSLDRGLDQPQHF. The CDR3 DNA sequence: TGTGCCAGCAGCCTCGACAGGGGCCTAGATCAGCCCCAGCATTTT.

This clone was picked up a small number of times. The chain combines TRBV27 with TRBJ1-2; 12 bases align to TRBD1. The CDR3 totals 13 residues. V lost 8 bases, J lost 8 bases, and 6 bases stayed unmatched. Germline lookup yields CDR1 MNHEY and CDR2 SMNVEV (reference sequence). CDR3 in amino acids: CASGDRGRGGYTF. The CDR3 DNA reads as TGTGCCAGCGGGGACAGGGGGCGTGGAGGCTACACCTTC.

The chain joins TRBV19 to TRBJ2-2; 8 bases map to TRBD2. Per the germline V gene, CDR1 is LNHDA and CDR2 is SQIVND (reference sequence). The CDR3 length is 14 residues. Trimming cost V 7 bases and J 4 bases; bases outside gene matches: 5. CDR3 region: CASIRLAGTGELFF. The CDR3, as DNA: TGTGCCAGTATAAGGCTAGCGGGCACCGGGGAGCTGTTTTTT.